The 24 T cell receptor beta chains presented below share a single source sample, sequenced in a study of blood T cell repertoires in COVID-19. Produced via immunoSEQ multiplex PCR; TCRdb's table is partial and in-frame only. The data hold a few hundred thousand clones, with 85% to 90% observed a single time. The specimen sequenced was peripheral blood. These receptors originate from a woman aged 55-69 years with COVID-19, enrolled during active disease.

V gene TRBV24-1 combines with J gene TRBJ2-1; 8 nucleotides match TRBD2. Trimming at V came to 0 bases and at J to 5 bases, leaving 5 bases not matched to a gene. Germline V gives CDR1 KGHDR, CDR2 SFDVKD. The CDR3 has 16 residues. The CDR3 spells CATSDLPGRADNEQFF. As DNA, the CDR3 is TGTGCCACCAGTGATTTGCCCGGGAGGGCCGACAATGAGCAGTTCTTC.

V usage is TRBV27 and J usage is TRBJ1-5; TRBD1 aligns across 9 bases. Germline CDR1 MNHEY, CDR2 SMNVEV (reference sequence). The trim removed 2 bases at V and 6 bases at J, leaving 8 bases unmatched. This CDR3 spans 16 amino acids. The CDR3 spells CASSLVGQGTGQPQHF. The DNA of the CDR3 is TGTGCCAGCAGTTTAGTGGGACAGGGAACGGGTCAGCCCCAGCATTTT.

The chain combines TRBV20-1 with TRBJ1-5; D is unclear. Trimming took 3 bases from V and 0 from J, leaving 12 bases between them. Germline V gene data show CDR1 as DFQATT and CDR2 as SNEGSKA (reference sequence). The CDR3 runs 15 residues. CDR3 loop: CSASFGQYSNQPQHF. The CDR3 nucleotides read TGCAGTGCTAGTTTTGGTCAGTATAGCAATCAGCCCCAGCATTTT.

The chain recombines TRBV29-1 with TRBJ2-7; D may be TRBD2 (6 bases). The V gene lost 4 bases and the J gene lost 3 bases, with 16 bases spanning the gap. The germline V gene has CDR1 SQVTM and CDR2 ANQGSEA. The CDR3 is 14 amino acids. CDR3 sequence: CSVVTDGGSYEQYF. CDR3 nucleotides: TGCAGCGTTGTGACTGACGGAGGGAGCTACGAGCAGTACTTC.

V gene TRBV20-1 combines with J gene TRBJ2-1; TRBD2 aligns across 9 bases. Germline trimming cut 3 bases from V and 0 bases from J; bases unmatched to any gene: 12. Germline loops: CDR1 DFQATT, CDR2 SNEGSKA (reference sequence). This CDR3 has 18 residues. CDR3 in DNA: TGCAGTGCTAGTTGGGCTAGCGGGATGCCGAGCTCCTACAATGAGCAGTTCTTC. It specifies CSASWASGMPSSYNEQFF.

J is TRBJ1-1 and V is TRBV5-1; D unresolved. Germline V gene sequence: CDR1 SGHRS, CDR2 YFSETQ. The ends were cut back, 1 base at V and 1 base at J, with 5 bases in the middle. The CDR3 contains 13 residues. CDR3 region: CASSLRQNTEAFF. The CDR3 coding sequence is TGCGCCAGCAGCTTGCGACAGAACACTGAAGCTTTCTTT.

The chain joins TRBV14 to TRBJ2-1; D might be TRBD2 (6 bases). The CDR3 contains 16 residues. V dropped 3 bases and J dropped 5 bases, with 17 bases sitting between them. Germline V lookup: CDR1 SGHDN, CDR2 FVKESK. The DNA of the CDR3 is TGTGCCAGCAGCCACCTCTCGGGAGACCGGAACAATGAGCAGTTCTTC. Translated, it gives CASSHLSGDRNNEQFF.

This rearrangement joins TRBV29-1 to TRBJ1-3; a possible D gene is TRBD1 (5 bases). This CDR3 contains 12 residues. CDR1 and CDR2 from the germline V gene are SQVTM and ANQGSEA. Trimming left V 3 bases short and J 2 bases short, with 5 bases between. The CDR3 coding sequence is TGCAGCGTTGAGGGGCCTGGAAACACCATATATTTT. Encoded protein: CSVEGPGNTIYF.

The sample holds a few counts of this clone. The J gene is TRBJ1-5, the V gene TRBV15; D not certain. The length of the CDR3 is 12 residues. V dropped 8 bases and J dropped 1 base, with 6 bases sitting between them. The germline V gene has CDR1 LNHNV and CDR2 YYDKDF (reference sequence). In nucleotides, the CDR3 is TGTGCCACCCAGGAAAGCAATCAGCCCCAGCATTTT. It specifies CATQESNQPQHF.

The chain joins TRBV4-3 to TRBJ2-7, with TRBD1 as a possible D gene (6 bases). Trimming left V 2 bases short and J 0 bases short, with 11 bases between. The germline V gene encodes CDR1 LGHNA and CDR2 YSLEER. The CDR3 runs 15 residues. The DNA for the CDR3 is TGCGCCAGCAGCCAATCACAGGGACGCTCCTACGAGCAGTACTTC. Residues: CASSQSQGRSYEQYF.

This rearrangement joins TRBV5-5 to TRBJ2-1; D gene unclear. Germline assignment: CDR1 SGHKS and CDR2 YYEKEE (reference sequence). V lost 1 base, J lost 7 bases, and 3 bases lay in between. This CDR3 has 11 residues. In nucleotides, the CDR3 is TGTGCCAGCAGCTTGCGGAATGAGCAGTTCTTC. Its protein is CASSLRNEQFF.

The chain combines TRBV5-4 with TRBJ2-1; 14 positions agree with TRBD2. V lost 3 bases and J lost 4; bases outside the gene matches: 6. The CDR3 has 17 residues. In germline, CDR1 is SGHNT, CDR2 YYREEE (reference sequence). In DNA form, the CDR3 reads TGTGCCAGCAGCTCCGGACTAGCGGGAGGCCAGTACAATGAGCAGTTCTTC. It yields the protein CASSSGLAGGQYNEQFF. Drawing the rest from reference TRBV5-4 and TRBJ2-1, the complete variable domain is ETGVTQSPTHLIKTRGQQVTLRCSSQSGHNTVSWYQQALGQGPQFIFQYYREEENGRGNFPPRFSGLQFPNYSSELNVNALELDDSALYLCASSSGLAGGQYNEQFFGPGTRLTVL.

The V gene is TRBV28, the J gene TRBJ2-7, with TRBD1 matching over 9 bases. V trimming: 4 bases; J trimming: 2 bases; junction bases outside the gene matches: 9. The CDR3 sequence is 16 residues long. CDR1 and CDR2 (germline): MDHEN, SYDVKM. The CDR3: CASSSAGQGVPYEQYF. CDR3 DNA: TGTGCCAGCAGTTCCGCGGGACAGGGCGTACCCTACGAGCAGTACTTC.

This clone was counted between two and nine times. This chain connects TRBV7-6 to TRBJ2-7; TRBD2 is a possible D gene (6 bases). Trimming cost V 3 bases and J 0 bases, with 18 bases left between them. The CDR3 runs 17 residues. Germline V gene data show CDR1 as SGHVS and CDR2 as FNYEAQ. The chain's CDR3 is CASSFSSSRGISYEQYF. CDR3 in DNA: TGTGCCAGCAGCTTCAGTTCCTCGCGGGGAATCTCCTACGAGCAGTACTTC.

The chain joins TRBV7-9 to TRBJ1-1; D unclear. Trimming removed 2 bases at V and 6 bases at J, with 13 bases between. The CDR3 length is 14 residues. Germline lookup yields CDR1 SEHNR and CDR2 FQNEAQ (reference sequence). CDR3 nucleotide sequence: TGTGCCAGCAGCTTACAGGTTATCGGCTCTGAAGCTTTCTTT. Its translation: CASSLQVIGSEAFF.

The chain is built from TRBV7-3 and TRBJ1-6; D is perhaps TRBD1 (5 bases). Germline V gene sequence: CDR1 SGHTA, CDR2 FQGTGA. The V end was cut by 5 bases, the J end by 7 bases, with 12 bases between. The CDR3 runs 14 residues. CDR3 residues: CASSRDSSNSPLHF. Written as DNA, the CDR3 is TGTGCCAGCAGCCGCGACAGCTCCAATTCACCCCTCCACTTT.

This chain links TRBV5-4 with TRBJ1-5; D not resolved. Germline CDR1 SGHNT, CDR2 YYREEE (reference sequence). V gave up 0 bases and J gave up 0 bases, with 7 bases separating them. This CDR3 is 15 amino acids long. The CDR3 reads CASSLAGNSNQPQHF. The CDR3, as DNA: TGTGCCAGCAGCTTGGCGGGGAATAGCAATCAGCCCCAGCATTTT. Together with reference TRBV5-4 and TRBJ1-5, the CDR3 gives the full variable domain: ETGVTQSPTHLIKTRGQQVTLRCSSQSGHNTVSWYQQALGQGPQFIFQYYREEENGRGNFPPRFSGLQFPNYSSELNVNALELDDSALYLCASSLAGNSNQPQHFGDGTRLSIL.

CDR3 sequence: CSASPQGGETQYF. The CDR3 DNA reads as TGCAGTGCTAGTCCCCAGGGAGGAGAGACCCAGTACTTC. The V gene is TRBV20-1, the J gene TRBJ2-5; tentative D call: TRBD2 (6 bases). Deletions cut 3 bases from V and 4 bases from J, with 12 bases between. Germline CDR1 DFQATT, CDR2 SNEGSKA (reference sequence). The CDR3 is made up of 13 amino acids.

The chain links TRBV19 to TRBJ1-2; tentatively, D is TRBD1 (6 bases). CDR1 LNHDA and CDR2 SQIVND come from the germline V gene (reference sequence). V lost 0 bases and J 3 bases, leaving 14 bases between the germline ends. The CDR3 is 16 residues long. In DNA, the CDR3 is TGTGCCAGTAGTATAGATTGGGACAAAGATTACTATGGCTACACCTTC. This translates into CASSIDWDKDYYGYTF.

In the case of this clone: Other nucleotide sequences in the sample specify the same CDR3. The chain couples TRBV27 to TRBJ2-7; possible D gene TRBD2, 6 bases. Trimming pared 2 bases from V and 4 bases from J, leaving 9 bases between. There are 13 residues in the CDR3. Looked up from germline, CDR1 is MNHEY and CDR2 is SMNVEV (reference sequence). The CDR3 bases are TGTGCCAGCAGTTTAGGGGGGTCTTACGAGCAGTACTTC. It encodes CASSLGGSYEQYF.

V is TRBV6-6 and J is TRBJ2-7, with D possibly matching TRBD1 (6 bases). The CDR3 contains 12 residues. CDR1 and CDR2 from the germline V gene are MNHNY and SVGAGI (reference sequence). V was pared by 6 bases and J by 4 bases, with 10 bases between. The CDR3 coding sequence is TGTGCCAGCAGGGGGGACACATACGAGCAGTACTTC. It specifies CASRGDTYEQYF.

This clone was picked up one time. V is TRBV19 and J is TRBJ2-1; 11 nucleotides agree with TRBD2. This CDR3 spans 17 amino acids. The germline V gene encodes CDR1 LNHDA and CDR2 SQIVND (reference sequence). The V segment lost 2 bases and the J segment 8 bases; nucleotides outside the gene matches: 11. This CDR3 is CASSIPSLAGDIHEQFF. CDR3 nucleotide sequence: TGTGCCAGTAGTATACCCTCACTAGCGGGAGACATACATGAGCAGTTCTTC.

This clone showed up just once. The V gene is TRBV13, the J gene TRBJ2-1; 13 bases are shared with TRBD2. The CDR3 is made up of 18 amino acids. V shed 5 bases, J shed 0 bases, and the junction held 7 bases outside the gene matches. Germline V gives CDR1 PRHDT, CDR2 FYEKMQ (reference sequence). CDR3 DNA sequence: TGTGCCAGCAGCCCCGGGGGACTAGCGGGGACCTCCTACAATGAGCAGTTCTTC. As protein: CASSPGGLAGTSYNEQFF.

Comment on this clone: The same CDR3 is also encoded by other DNA sequences in this sample. J is TRBJ2-6 and V is TRBV19, with 7 bases that match TRBD2. The CDR3 totals 16 residues. Germline CDR1 LNHDA, CDR2 SQIVND (reference sequence). V was clipped by 3 bases and J by 2 bases; unmatched bases: 4. DNA of the CDR3: TGTGCCAGTAGTATGATTGGGGGGGCTGGGGCCAACGTCCTGACTTTC. Translated: CASSMIGGAGANVLTF.